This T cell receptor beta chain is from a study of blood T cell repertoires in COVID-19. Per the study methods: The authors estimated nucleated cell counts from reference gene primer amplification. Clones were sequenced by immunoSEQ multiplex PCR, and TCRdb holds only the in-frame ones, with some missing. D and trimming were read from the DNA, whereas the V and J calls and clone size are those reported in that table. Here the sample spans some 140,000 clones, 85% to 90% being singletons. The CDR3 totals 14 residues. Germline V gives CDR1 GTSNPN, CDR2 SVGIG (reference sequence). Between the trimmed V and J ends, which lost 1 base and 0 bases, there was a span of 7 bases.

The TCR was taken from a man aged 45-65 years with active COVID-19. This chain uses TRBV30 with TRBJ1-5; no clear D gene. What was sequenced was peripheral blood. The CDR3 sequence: CAWSGAYSNQPQHF. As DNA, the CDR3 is TGTGCCTGGAGTGGGGCTTATAGCAATCAGCCCCAGCATTTT.